This T cell receptor beta chain came from a study of T cells after somatic rescue of genetic block (dated by TCRdb to 2020 to 2021). Context from the whole study: The study assessed how robust, over the long term, a T-cell system was when the system had developed through somatic rescue of a genetic block in T-cell development.

Note on this clone: What antigen it recognizes has not been identified. The record has no base qualities; no much larger clone is one base away.

Library creation used the immunoSEQ multiplex PCR assay. Drawn from immuneACCESS, this table holds only the in-frame rearrangements with V and J called that TCRdb kept. Clones are partly lost; checked studies trace under half to an unresolved V gene and leave the rest unexplained. This sample gives about 10,000 clones in total; around two thirds of them show up just once. The ten largest clones take up 20% to 25% of the sample. As encoded in the germline V gene, CDR1 is KGHSH while CDR2 is LQKENI. The CDR3 starts with the cysteine, ends with the phenylalanine, and has 14 residues. The sequence is cut down to CDR3 DNA, 42 bases in frame from base 1. V loses 3 bases of germline sequence and J loses 0 bases, and the interval between the two ends is 9 bases.

The sample was peripheral blood mononuclear cells (PBMCs). The receptor was isolated from a boy younger than 18. The chain joins TRBV18 to TRBJ2-7, with the D gene uncertain. The CDR3 protein is CASSPGKSSYEQYF. The DNA sequence reads TGTGCCAGCTCACCGGGAAAGAGCTCCTACGAGCAGTACTTC.